These 27 T cell receptor beta chains originate from one sample sequenced in a study of blood T cells in healthy people across ages. Alongside a J-beta primer mix, a sample-barcoded 5' primer served in a second PCR lasting about 7 to 11 cycles. A single record per CDR3 protein comes from TCRdb applying MiXCR to the 5' RACE reads. In the table there are approximately 850,000 distinct CDR3 sequences, around 43% of which are singletons. Input material: blood. Source of these receptors: a man between 60 and 75 years old in good health.

The chain combines TRBV5-1 with TRBJ1-2; 8 bases are shared with TRBD1. Germline loops: CDR1 SGHRS, CDR2 YFSETQ. The length of the CDR3 is 17 residues. With V trimmed by 3 bases and J by 4 bases, 14 bases remained unmatched. The CDR3 is CASSSGGGQANAYGYTF. Here the CDR3 DNA reads TGCGCCAGCAGCTCTGGAGGGGGACAGGCGAACGCCTATGGCTACACCTTC. Complete variable domain (other parts from reference TRBV5-1 and TRBJ1-2): KAGVTQTPRYLIKTRGQQVTLSCSPISGHRSVSWYQQTPGQGLQFLFEYFSETQRNKGNFPGRFSGRQFSNSRSEMNVSTLELGDSALYLCASSSGGGQANAYGYTFGSGTRLTVV.

The V and J genes are TRBV6-5 and TRBJ2-5, with TRBD1 matching 8 bases. The J call is in doubt because the DNA end fits TRBJ2-7 better. This CDR3 comprises 15 residues. Per germline, CDR1 MNHEY and CDR2 SVGAGI. Here the CDR3 reads CASSYQGQGVYEQYF. The CDR3 DNA is TGTGCCAGCAGTTACCAAGGACAGGGAGTCTACGAGCAGTACTTC.

This sequence joins TRBV6-1 and TRBJ2-2; D gene ambiguous. Between the trimmed V and J ends, which lost 2 bases and 7 bases, there was a span of 5 bases. CDR1 is MNHNS and CDR2 is SASEGT in the germline V gene. The CDR3 contains 12 residues. In nucleotides, the CDR3 is TGTGCCAGCAGTGAATCAATCGGGGAGCTGTTTTTT. Translation: CASSESIGELFF.

This clonotype was counted only a few times. V gene TRBV28 combines with J gene TRBJ1-4, with D unresolved. CDR3 length equals 16 residues. V was trimmed by 4 bases and J by 0 bases, leaving 12 bases between them. CDR1 and CDR2 (germline): MDHEN, SYDVKM. The CDR3 sequence: CASSSKYTATNEKLFF. CDR3 nucleotide sequence: TGTGCCAGCAGTTCCAAGTATACCGCAACTAATGAAAAACTGTTTTTT. Supplemented by reference TRBV28 and TRBJ1-4, the full variable domain reads DVKVTQSSRYLVKRTGEKVFLECVQDMDHENMFWYRQDPGLGLRLIYFSYDVKMKEKGDIPEGYSVSREKKERFSLILESASTNQTSMYLCASSSKYTATNEKLFFGSGTQLSVL.

This clonotype was detected a few times. This chain links TRBV7-2 with TRBJ2-5; 8 bases match TRBD2. Trimming at V came to 8 bases and at J to 1 base, leaving 6 bases not matched to a gene. CDR1 is SGHTA, CDR2 FQGNSA, per germline. The CDR3 runs 14 residues. The CDR3 loop reads CASRVAGTQETQYF. Written as DNA, the CDR3 is TGTGCCAGCCGAGTAGCGGGGACCCAAGAGACCCAGTACTTC.

This clonotype came up a few times. The V call is TRBV29-1, the J call TRBJ1-5, with 7 bases aligning to TRBD1. V dropped 1 base and J dropped 6; count of bases not matched to a gene: 3. CDR1 SQVTM and CDR2 ANQGSEA come from the germline V gene. The CDR3 runs to 13 residues. In DNA form, the CDR3 reads TGCAGCGTTGAAGGACAGGGCGGTCAGCCCCAGCATTTT. This encodes CSVEGQGGQPQHF.

The chain has TRBV20-1 and TRBJ1-1, with D possibly matching TRBD1 (5 bases). This CDR3 has 14 amino acids. V shed 2 bases and J shed 1 base, with 11 bases lying between them. The germline gives CDR1 DFQATT, CDR2 SNEGSKA (reference sequence). CDR3 DNA: TGCAGTGCTAGATTCCGGGGGGGGAACACTGAAGCTTTCTTT. Its protein is CSARFRGGNTEAFF.

In this sample, this clonotype turned up a few times. V and J are TRBV4-3 and TRBJ2-4, with 8 bases that match TRBD2. The germline CDR1 and CDR2 sequences are LGHNA and YSLEER. The V segment lost 1 base and the J segment 3 bases; nucleotides outside the gene matches: 5. The CDR3 totals 16 residues. For the CDR3, the DNA is TGCGCCAGCAGCCAAGCCACCGGGGGGGACAAAAACATTCAGTACTTC. It yields the protein CASSQATGGDKNIQYF.

The gene calls are TRBV29-1 and TRBJ2-1, with D possibly TRBD2 on 5 matching bases. Looked up from germline, CDR1 is SQVTM and CDR2 is ANQGSEA. Trimming took 6 bases from V and 6 from J, leaving 9 bases between them. The CDR3 is 11 residues long. The CDR3 sequence: CSVPGINEQFF. CDR3 nucleotides: TGCAGCGTCCCGGGAATCAATGAGCAGTTCTTC.

The gene calls are TRBV6-5 and TRBJ2-2; the match to TRBD2 covers 11 bases. The CDR3 is made up of 18 amino acids. Unmatched junction bases numbered 5, after V lost 2 bases and J lost 0 bases. Germline-derived CDR1 and CDR2 are MNHEY and SVGAGI. The chain's CDR3 is CASSYGLAGGSNTGELFF. In DNA, the CDR3 is TGTGCCAGCAGTTACGGGCTAGCGGGGGGATCGAACACCGGGGAGCTGTTTTTT.

The V call is TRBV6-5, the J call TRBJ2-7; 14 nucleotides agree with TRBD2. The J call may be incorrect, as the DNA end agrees better with TRBJ2-5. CDR3 length equals 16 residues. Germline V gene sequence: CDR1 MNHEY, CDR2 SVGAGI. The CDR3 bases are TGTGCCAGCAGCAGACTAGCGGGGGGGCAGCGGGAGACCCAGTACTTC. It specifies CASSRLAGGQRETQYF.

The V and J genes are TRBV11-3 and TRBJ1-1; D is perhaps TRBD1 (6 bases). The ends were cut back, 5 bases at V and 9 bases at J, with 16 bases in the middle. Germline V gives CDR1 SGHNT, CDR2 YENEEA. This CDR3 spans 13 amino acids. CDR3 sequence (DNA): TGTGCCAGCAGCGTTAGACGTCAGGGGCAAGCTTTCTTT. Translation: CASSVRRQGQAFF.

This clonotype has just a few counts. This rearrangement joins TRBV7-2 to TRBJ2-5; 7 nucleotides match TRBD2. This CDR3 is built from 14 residues. Germline V lookup: CDR1 SGHTA, CDR2 FQGNSA. V trimming: 8 bases; J trimming: 2 bases; junction bases outside the gene matches: 8. The CDR3: CASQLRRGQETQYF. The CDR3 DNA is TGTGCCAGCCAACTTAGGCGGGGGCAAGAGACCCAGTACTTC.

The V call is TRBV6-2 or TRBV6-3, the J call TRBJ1-2; D gene unclear. Trimming stripped 4 bases from V and 5 bases from J, with 17 bases between. Germline lookup yields CDR1 MNHEY and CDR2 SVGEGT. The CDR3 is 15 residues long. CDR3 DNA: TGTGCCAGCAGTTCCCGGACGGGGAACCCGTATGGCTACACCTTC. Protein sequence: CASSSRTGNPYGYTF.

This clonotype was picked up a small number of times. The genes are TRBV7-9 and TRBJ1-4, with unresolved D. CDR1 SEHNR and CDR2 FQNEAQ come from the germline V gene (reference sequence). V lost 0 bases, J lost 8 bases, and 4 bases lay in between. The CDR3 totals 12 residues. This CDR3 is CASSLALEKLFF. CDR3 DNA: TGTGCCAGCAGCTTAGCGCTGGAAAAACTGTTTTTT.

This clonotype was found a few times. V is TRBV7-2 and J is TRBJ1-5; no definite D call. The CDR3 has 15 residues. Germline V gives CDR1 SGHTA, CDR2 FQGNSA. Trimming took 1 base from V and 1 from J, leaving 8 bases between them. The CDR3, as DNA: TGTGCCAGCAGCTTAGTGGCACAGAGCAATCAGCCCCAGCATTTT. This sequence encodes CASSLVAQSNQPQHF.

This clonotype has only a few counts. The rearrangement joins TRBV6-1 to TRBJ2-7; maybe TRBD1 (5 bases). The CDR3 loop spans 13 amino acids. CDR1 is MNHNS and CDR2 is SASEGT in the germline V gene. V lost 4 bases to trimming and J lost 2 bases, with 9 bases between them. The CDR3 nucleotides read TGTGCCAGCAGTGTTCAGGGTACCTACGAGCAGTACTTC. Protein: CASSVQGTYEQYF.

The chain recombines TRBV24-1 with TRBJ2-2, with TRBD2 matching 12 bases. J was trimmed by 0 bases and V by 0 bases; bases with no gene match: 1. The CDR3 spans 18 residues. Germline CDR1 KGHDR, CDR2 SFDVKD. CDR3 protein: CATSDLTSGGPNTGELFF. CDR3 bases: TGTGCCACCAGTGATTTGACTAGCGGGGGGCCGAACACCGGGGAGCTGTTTTTT.

The rearrangement joins TRBV7-9 to TRBJ1-2; D not resolved. The germline V gene has CDR1 SEHNR and CDR2 FQNEAQ (reference sequence). The CDR3 spans 14 residues. V was cut by 0 bases and J by 1 base, with 6 bases left in between. The CDR3 sequence is CASSLAGNNYGYTF. For the CDR3, the DNA is TGTGCCAGCAGCTTAGCCGGTAATAACTATGGCTACACCTTC.

The chain has TRBV30 and TRBJ1-2; 10 positions match TRBD1. V was clipped by 2 bases and J by 3 bases; unmatched bases: 6. The CDR3 has 15 residues. Germline V gene lookup returns CDR1 GTSNPN and CDR2 SVGIG (reference sequence). The CDR3 protein is CAWSKRDRGDYGYTF. The DNA of the CDR3 is TGTGCCTGGAGTAAGAGGGACAGGGGAGACTATGGCTACACCTTC. The whole variable domain, remainder taken from reference TRBV30 and TRBJ1-2, is SQTIHQWPATLVQPVGSPLSLECTVEGTSNPNLYWYRQAAGRGLQLLFYSVGIGQISSEVPQNLSASRPQDRQFILSSKKLLLSDSGFYLCAWSKRDRGDYGYTFGSGTRLTVV.

The rearrangement uses TRBV11-2 and TRBJ1-1; D gene uncertain. Looked up from germline, CDR1 is SGHAT and CDR2 is FQNNGV. V lost 0 bases, J lost 6 bases, and 8 bases lay in between. This CDR3 is built from 13 residues. The CDR3 DNA sequence: TGTGCCAGCAGCTTAGAAGCGGGGTCTGAAGCTTTCTTT. This translates into CASSLEAGSEAFF.

The V and J genes are TRBV9 and TRBJ2-7; D may be TRBD1 (5 bases). The length of the CDR3 is 14 residues. Trimming stripped 4 bases from V and 5 bases from J, with 16 bases between. CDR1 is SGDLS, CDR2 YYNGEE, per germline. The CDR3 protein is CASSLSSQVDEQYF. The DNA for the CDR3 is TGTGCCAGCAGCCTCAGTTCACAGGTCGACGAGCAGTACTTC.

This rearrangement joins TRBV5-1 to TRBJ2-1, with 9 positions matching TRBD1. The CDR3 totals 13 residues. Germline values: CDR1 SGHRS, CDR2 YFSETQ. The trim removed 4 bases at V and 9 bases at J, leaving 5 bases unmatched. CDR3 region: CASSPGQGCEQFF. CDR3 nucleotides: TGCGCCAGCAGCCCGGGACAGGGATGTGAGCAGTTCTTC. The full variable domain, rest sourced from reference TRBV5-1 and TRBJ2-1, is KAGVTQTPRYLIKTRGQQVTLSCSPISGHRSVSWYQQTPGQGLQFLFEYFSETQRNKGNFPGRFSGRQFSNSRSEMNVSTLELGDSALYLCASSPGQGCEQFFGPGTRLTVL.

This chain joins TRBV7-3 and TRBJ2-1; 11 bases are a match to TRBD2. CDR3 length: 15 residues. V gave up 3 bases and J gave up 10 bases; unmatched junction bases: 8. Germline loops: CDR1 SGHTA, CDR2 FQGTGA. The chain's CDR3 is CASSFASGGSGEQFF. In nucleotides, the CDR3 is TGTGCCAGCAGCTTCGCTAGCGGGGGGTCCGGGGAGCAGTTCTTC. The whole variable domain, remainder taken from reference TRBV7-3 and TRBJ2-1, is GAGVSQTPSNKVTEKGKYVELRCDPISGHTALYWYRQSLGQGPEFLIYFQGTGAADDSGLPNDRFFAVRPEGSVSTLKIQRTERGDSAVYLCASSFASGGSGEQFFGPGTRLTVL.

Turning to this clonotype: Since a much larger clone is just one base distant, this may be a read error. The chain carries TRBV4-3 and TRBJ2-5, with no clear D. The DNA end lines up better with TRBJ2-7; the J call may be wrong. The CDR3 runs to 14 residues. The germline gives CDR1 LGHNA, CDR2 YSLEER. This CDR3 reads CASSQDYTSDEQYF. The CDR3 DNA is TGCGCCAGCAGCCAAGATTATACCTCCGACGAGCAGTACTTC.

This chain joins TRBV7-9 and TRBJ2-7; possible D gene TRBD2, 5 bases. The CDR3 length is 15 residues. V lost 6 bases and J 7 bases, leaving 22 bases between the germline ends. CDR1 is SEHNR and CDR2 is FQNEAQ in the germline V gene (reference sequence). The CDR3 is CASRPRGTTYNEQYF. CDR3 bases: TGTGCCAGCAGGCCCCGGGGAACCACCTACAATGAGCAGTACTTC.

The rearrangement links TRBV2 to TRBJ2-1; maybe TRBD1 (6 bases). Trimming shortened V by 5 bases and J by 14 bases, and 10 bases separated the two germline ends. Germline CDR1 and CDR2: SNHLY and FYNNEI. The CDR3 is made up of 10 amino acids. CDR3 loop: CASSRQVEFF. CDR3 nucleotide sequence: TGTGCCAGCAGTCGACAGGTGGAGTTCTTC.